Following are 32 T cell receptor beta chains from one sample sequenced in a study of blood T cell repertoires in COVID-19. Repertoires were generated with immunoSEQ multiplex PCR, while TCRdb's copy carries only in-frame clones and drops some. The profile shows 100,000 or so clones, about 75% of them singletons. Sequences were obtained from peripheral blood. The origin of the receptors is an older woman with acute or convalescent COVID-19.

The CDR3 sequence: CASSWTGAEFGGYGYTF. DNA of the CDR3: TGTGCCAGCAGTTGGACAGGGGCGGAATTTGGAGGCTATGGCTACACCTTC. This chain joins TRBV27 and TRBJ1-2, with TRBD1 matching over 9 bases. The ends lost 4 bases at V and 4 bases at J; junction bases unmatched: 13. Looked up from germline, CDR1 is MNHEY and CDR2 is SMNVEV (reference sequence). The CDR3 runs to 17 residues.

V usage is TRBV10-1 and J usage is TRBJ2-3; a possible D gene is TRBD2 (5 bases). This CDR3 has 12 amino acids. Germline-derived CDR1 and CDR2 are WNHNN and SYGVQD (reference sequence). V lost 6 bases, J lost 11 bases, and 15 bases lay in between. CDR3 coding DNA: TGCGCCAGCAGCGACCCGAGCGGAAAGCAGTATTTT. Residues: CASSDPSGKQYF.

This clone was seen a single time. The chain combines TRBV28 with TRBJ2-1; the D gene is possibly TRBD1 (5 bases). This CDR3 contains 11 residues. Trimming removed 6 bases from V and 8 bases from J, with 8 bases in between. Germline assignment: CDR1 MDHEN and CDR2 SYDVKM. The CDR3 here is CASSPRDEQFF. CDR3 DNA sequence: TGTGCCAGCAGCCCCAGGGATGAGCAGTTCTTC. Combining the CDR3 with reference TRBV28 and TRBJ2-1 gives the whole variable domain DVKVTQSSRYLVKRTGEKVFLECVQDMDHENMFWYRQDPGLGLRLIYFSYDVKMKEKGDIPEGYSVSREKKERFSLILESASTNQTSMYLCASSPRDEQFFGPGTRLTVL.

The rearrangement links TRBV9 to TRBJ2-3; unclear D gene. The CDR3 extends over 12 amino acids. Germline loops: CDR1 SGDLS, CDR2 YYNGEE. Trimming stripped 2 bases from V and 4 bases from J, with 5 bases between. CDR3 DNA: TGTGCCAGCAGCGTTCGTTCAGATACGCAGTATTTT. Translating it yields CASSVRSDTQYF.

V usage is TRBV6-1 and J usage is TRBJ1-5; 9 nucleotides align to TRBD1. The CDR3 is 15 residues long. The junction had 4 bases not matched to a gene; V was cut back by 2 bases and J by 5 bases. Germline assignment: CDR1 MNHNS and CDR2 SASEGT. The CDR3 coding sequence is TGTGCCAGCAGTGAACCCGGGACAGGGCATCAGCCCCAGCATTTT. Protein sequence: CASSEPGTGHQPQHF.

This clone was detected a few times. The chain employs TRBV29-1 and TRBJ1-2; 7 bases agree with TRBD1. CDR3 length equals 11 residues. The germline V gene encodes CDR1 SQVTM and CDR2 ANQGSEA. With V trimmed by 6 bases and J by 8 bases, 6 bases remained unmatched. The CDR3 DNA sequence: TGCAGCGTAGGGACAGAGGAAGGCTACACCTTC. The encoded protein is CSVGTEEGYTF.

The chain links TRBV14 to TRBJ1-1; D not certain. The germline V gene encodes CDR1 SGHDN and CDR2 FVKESK. The length of the CDR3 is 15 residues. V lost 0 bases and J lost 1, with 9 bases in between. Here the CDR3 reads CASSQDIGGNTEAFF. CDR3 DNA: TGTGCCAGCAGCCAAGATATCGGTGGGAACACTGAAGCTTTCTTT. Drawing the rest from reference TRBV14 and TRBJ1-1, the complete variable domain is EAGVTQFPSHSVIEKGQTVTLRCDPISGHDNLYWYRRVMGKEIKFLLHFVKESKQDESGMPNNRFLAERTGGTYSTLKVQPAELEDSGVYFCASSQDIGGNTEAFFGQGTRLTVV.

CDR3 protein: CAIPTGASYGYTF. The CDR3 coding sequence is TGTGCCATCCCGACAGGGGCTTCCTATGGCTACACCTTC. The chain links TRBV10-3 to TRBJ1-2, with TRBD1 matching over 8 bases. CDR3 length: 13 residues. Trimming at V came to 8 bases and at J to 4 bases, leaving 6 bases not matched to a gene. Per the germline V gene, CDR1 is ENHRY and CDR2 is SYGVKD.

Only a few counts were recorded for this clone. The genes are TRBV7-9 and TRBJ1-1; tentative D call: TRBD1 (5 bases). The germline gives CDR1 SEHNR, CDR2 FQNEAQ (reference sequence). V shed 6 bases and J shed 7 bases, with 12 bases lying between them. This CDR3 contains 12 residues. CDR3 region: CASRPDRNEAFF. The CDR3, as DNA: TGTGCCAGCAGACCTGACAGAAATGAAGCTTTCTTT.

The J gene is TRBJ1-1, the V gene TRBV5-3; 8 positions match TRBD1. TRBV5-3 is designated an ORF whose function remains uncertain. V was pared by 4 bases and J by 0 bases, with 26 bases of the junction left unmatched. This CDR3 spans 22 amino acids. The DNA of the CDR3 is TGTGCCAGAAGCGAAAGGGCCGGGACAGGTCCCCGTAGGGTAGGGGTGAACACTGAAGCTTTCTTT. Translation gives CARSERAGTGPRRVGVNTEAFF.

This clone was seen just once. This chain links TRBV28 with TRBJ2-2; D may be TRBD1 (5 bases). The CDR3 runs 14 residues. Germline CDR1 reads MDHEN; CDR2 reads SYDVKM. V was cut by 5 bases and J by 2 bases, with 9 bases left in between. CDR3 amino acids: CASSTTVNTGELFF. DNA of the CDR3: TGTGCCAGCAGTACGACAGTTAACACCGGGGAGCTGTTTTTT.

This clone was recorded a few times. This chain links TRBV6-5 with TRBJ2-1; tentative D call: TRBD1 (6 bases). Germline CDR1 and CDR2: MNHEY and SVGAGI. The CDR3 extends over 15 amino acids. The V gene lost 6 bases and the J gene lost 1 base, with 13 bases spanning the gap. The CDR3 spells CASRRQATSYNEQFF. Written as DNA, the CDR3 is TGTGCCAGCAGACGACAGGCGACTTCCTACAATGAGCAGTTCTTC.

The chain employs TRBV14 and TRBJ2-6; the D gene is possibly TRBD1 (6 bases). The germline gives CDR1 SGHDN, CDR2 FVKESK. Between the trimmed V and J ends, which lost 2 bases and 2 bases, there was a span of 13 bases. There are 17 residues in the CDR3. The chain's CDR3 is CASSQNQGSPGANVLTF. CDR3 nucleotide sequence: TGTGCCAGCAGCCAAAATCAGGGGAGCCCTGGGGCCAACGTCCTGACTTTC. The full variable domain, its missing parts supplied by reference TRBV14 and TRBJ2-6, is EAGVTQFPSHSVIEKGQTVTLRCDPISGHDNLYWYRRVMGKEIKFLLHFVKESKQDESGMPNNRFLAERTGGTYSTLKVQPAELEDSGVYFCASSQNQGSPGANVLTFGAGSRLTVL.

CDR3 residues: CASSVVRLDNEQFF. CDR3 nucleotides: TGTGCCAGCAGCGTGGTGAGGCTAGACAATGAGCAGTTCTTC. This chain links TRBV5-6 with TRBJ2-1; D gene unclear. The germline V gene encodes CDR1 SGHDT and CDR2 YYEEEE. The CDR3 is 14 amino acids. Trimming took 4 bases from V and 5 from J, leaving 13 bases between them.

This clone was seen only a few times. The gene calls are TRBV28 and TRBJ1-4; D might be TRBD1 (5 bases). Looked up from germline, CDR1 is MDHEN and CDR2 is SYDVKM. The CDR3 runs 13 residues. With 5 bases removed from V and 8 bases from J, the gap between germline ends came to 12 bases. Here the CDR3 reads CASSMGGREKLFF. Here the CDR3 DNA reads TGTGCCAGCAGTATGGGGGGACGGGAAAAACTGTTTTTT.

The J gene is TRBJ1-5, the V gene TRBV6-5, with D perhaps TRBD1 (5 bases). Germline V gives CDR1 MNHEY, CDR2 SVGAGI. V gave up 4 bases and J gave up 6 bases, with 19 bases separating them. This CDR3 region has 16 residues. The CDR3 coding sequence is TGTGCCAGCAGTTCCGGAGGGGCTGGCCGGGGTCAGCCCCAGCATTTT. As protein: CASSSGGAGRGQPQHF.

This chain connects TRBV7-9 to TRBJ1-6; TRBD1 matches 12 bases. Germline V CDR1 and CDR2: SEHNR, FQNEAQ (reference sequence). V was pared by 5 bases and J by 16 bases, with 9 bases of the junction left unmatched. The CDR3 is 14 residues long. CDR3 sequence: CASSPGQGAKNLHF. CDR3 DNA: TGTGCCAGCAGCCCGGGACAGGGGGCGAAAAATCTCCACTTT. Full variable domain (missing parts from reference TRBV7-9 and TRBJ1-6): DTGVSQNPRHKITKRGQNVTFRCDPISEHNRLYWYRQTLGQGPEFLTYFQNEAQLEKSRLLSDRFSAERPKGSFSTLEIQRTEQGDSAMYLCASSPGQGAKNLHFGNGTRLTVT.

In this sample, this clone turned up once. This chain uses TRBV11-3 with TRBJ2-1; 10 nucleotides match TRBD2. Germline V lookup: CDR1 SGHNT, CDR2 YENEEA. The CDR3 length is 16 residues. Trimming removed 4 bases from V and 5 bases from J; junction bases left unmatched: 8. DNA for the CDR3: TGTGCCAGCAGCTCTCTAGCGGGGGCCAGGGACAATGAGCAGTTCTTC. Translating gives CASSSLAGARDNEQFF. Drawing the rest from reference TRBV11-3 and TRBJ2-1, the complete variable domain is EAGVVQSPRYKIIEKKQPVAFWCNPISGHNTLYWYLQNLGQGPELLIRYENEEAVDDSQLPKDRFSAERLKGVDSTLKIQPAELGDSAVYLCASSSLAGARDNEQFFGPGTRLTVL.

This chain uses TRBV15 with TRBJ2-7, with 7 bases aligning to TRBD1. J was trimmed by 2 bases and V by 2 bases; bases with no gene match: 9. Germline V gene lookup returns CDR1 LNHNV and CDR2 YYDKDF (reference sequence). This CDR3 spans 16 amino acids. CDR3 coding DNA: TGTGCCACCAGCAGATTATTAGGGCAGGGGGCCTACGAGCAGTACTTC. Protein: CATSRLLGQGAYEQYF.

V usage is TRBV11-3 and J usage is TRBJ2-7; perhaps TRBD1 as D (5 bases). The germline CDR1 and CDR2 sequences are SGHNT and YENEEA. V was trimmed by 5 bases and J by 6 bases, leaving 8 bases between them. The length of the CDR3 is 11 residues. The CDR3 loop reads CASSAGIEQYF. The DNA for the CDR3 is TGTGCCAGCAGCGCAGGGATCGAGCAGTACTTC.

The rearrangement links TRBV19 to TRBJ2-1; 8 bases fit TRBD2. The CDR3 is 17 residues long. V lost 5 bases to trimming and J lost 3 bases; unmatched junction nucleotides: 12. Germline V lookup: CDR1 LNHDA, CDR2 SQIVND (reference sequence). The CDR3 DNA is TGTGCCAGTAGTCCCGGGAGGGGAAGTGTCAACTACAATGAGCAGTTCTTC. It specifies CASSPGRGSVNYNEQFF.

The rearrangement joins TRBV5-1 to TRBJ1-1, with D possibly matching TRBD1 (5 bases). The germline V gene has CDR1 SGHRS and CDR2 YFSETQ. The CDR3 runs to 14 residues. V was cut by 0 bases and J by 6 bases, with 12 bases left in between. The CDR3 sequence is CASSLDSRAAEAFF. CDR3 nucleotides: TGCGCCAGCAGCTTGGACTCCAGGGCGGCTGAAGCTTTCTTT.

V usage is TRBV5-1 and J usage is TRBJ2-5, with D hard to call. The CDR3 spans 11 residues. V lost 2 bases, J lost 4 bases, and 3 bases lay in between. CDR1 and CDR2 from the germline V gene are SGHRS and YFSETQ. The CDR3 sequence is CASSFGETQYF. CDR3 coding DNA: TGCGCCAGCAGCTTCGGAGAGACCCAGTACTTC.

This clone was found once. J is TRBJ2-7 and V is TRBV7-9; 8 positions agree with TRBD1. The ends lost 1 base at V and 5 bases at J; junction bases unmatched: 13. This CDR3 is 17 amino acids long. Per the germline V gene, CDR1 is SEHNR and CDR2 is FQNEAQ (reference sequence). CDR3 coding DNA: TGTGCCAGCAGCTTAGTCGGAGGTGGGACAGGCCCCGACGAGCAGTACTTC. Amino acids: CASSLVGGGTGPDEQYF.

V and J are TRBV28 and TRBJ2-3; D remains ambiguous. The CDR3 contains 13 residues. Germline assignment: CDR1 MDHEN and CDR2 SYDVKM. Trimming removed 6 bases at V and 0 bases at J, with 7 bases between. The chain's CDR3 is CASRAESTDTQYF. In DNA, the CDR3 is TGTGCCAGCAGGGCGGAAAGCACAGATACGCAGTATTTT. The complete variable domain, with remaining parts taken from reference TRBV28 and TRBJ2-3, reads DVKVTQSSRYLVKRTGEKVFLECVQDMDHENMFWYRQDPGLGLRLIYFSYDVKMKEKGDIPEGYSVSREKKERFSLILESASTNQTSMYLCASRAESTDTQYFGPGTRLTVL.

This chain connects TRBV10-2 to TRBJ2-3, with 9 bases fitting TRBD2. V shed 6 bases and J 0 bases; nucleotides not matched to a gene: 10. From germline, CDR1 is WSHSY and CDR2 SAAADI. The CDR3 is 17 residues long. The CDR3 bases are TGCGCCAGCAGGGAGAGGGGACTAGCCATTAGCACAGATACGCAGTATTTT. It specifies CASRERGLAISTDTQYF.

V gene TRBV5-4 combines with J gene TRBJ1-2, with 9 bases aligning to TRBD1. Germline assignment: CDR1 SGHNT and CDR2 YYREEE (reference sequence). The CDR3 runs to 15 residues. Unmatched junction bases numbered 11, after V lost 3 bases and J lost 8 bases. CDR3 residues: CASSSKGQGFWGYTF. In DNA form, the CDR3 reads TGTGCCAGCAGCTCGAAGGGACAGGGCTTTTGGGGCTACACCTTC.

The genes are TRBV19 and TRBJ1-2, with 9 positions matching TRBD1. Germline assignment: CDR1 LNHDA and CDR2 SQIVND (reference sequence). CDR3 length equals 15 residues. V lost 6 bases, J lost 5 bases, and 10 bases stayed unmatched. The CDR3 region has the DNA TGTGCCAGTAGCCGACCGGGACAGGGAGGTTATGGCTACACCTTC. It specifies CASSRPGQGGYGYTF. Drawing the rest from reference TRBV19 and TRBJ1-2, the complete variable domain is DGGITQSPKYLFRKEGQNVTLSCEQNLNHDAMYWYRQDPGQGLRLIYYSQIVNDFQKGDIAEGYSVSREKKESFPLTVTSAQKNPTAFYLCASSRPGQGGYGYTFGSGTRLTVV.

The chain is built from TRBV19 and TRBJ1-5, with TRBD1 as a possible D gene (6 bases). Trimming left V 0 bases short and J 7 bases short, with 25 bases between. Germline values: CDR1 LNHDA, CDR2 SQIVND (reference sequence). This CDR3 is 19 amino acids long. The chain's CDR3 is CASSIDRMSGARNLQPQHF. The CDR3 DNA is TGTGCCAGTAGTATAGATCGGATGTCAGGGGCGAGGAATTTACAGCCCCAGCATTTT.

The chain has TRBV24-1 and TRBJ2-1; TRBD1 matches at 7 bases. The V and J ends lost 3 bases and 0 bases, in that order; junction bases with no gene match: 13. CDR1 and CDR2 from the germline V gene are KGHDR and SFDVKD. This CDR3 has 19 amino acids. CDR3 residues: CATSDHALVAGGSYNEQFF. The DNA for the CDR3 is TGTGCCACCAGTGATCATGCCTTAGTGGCAGGGGGCTCCTACAATGAGCAGTTCTTC.

This chain connects TRBV18 to TRBJ2-3; 8 bases are shared with TRBD2. The ends lost 1 base at V and 6 bases at J; junction bases unmatched: 3. Looked up from germline, CDR1 is KGHSH and CDR2 is LQKENI. There are 14 residues in the CDR3. CDR3 residues: CASSPRLAGDTQYF. CDR3 DNA sequence: TGTGCCAGCTCACCACGGTTAGCGGGGGATACGCAGTATTTT.

The rearrangement joins TRBV30 to TRBJ1-1, with a tentative D call TRBD1 (5 bases). Germline values: CDR1 GTSNPN, CDR2 SVGIG (reference sequence). CDR3 length: 11 amino acids. V lost 5 bases and J 10 bases, leaving 14 bases between the germline ends. DNA of the CDR3: TGTGCCTGGGGGGTCGGGGGTTTAGCTTTCTTT. Its translation: CAWGVGGLAFF.